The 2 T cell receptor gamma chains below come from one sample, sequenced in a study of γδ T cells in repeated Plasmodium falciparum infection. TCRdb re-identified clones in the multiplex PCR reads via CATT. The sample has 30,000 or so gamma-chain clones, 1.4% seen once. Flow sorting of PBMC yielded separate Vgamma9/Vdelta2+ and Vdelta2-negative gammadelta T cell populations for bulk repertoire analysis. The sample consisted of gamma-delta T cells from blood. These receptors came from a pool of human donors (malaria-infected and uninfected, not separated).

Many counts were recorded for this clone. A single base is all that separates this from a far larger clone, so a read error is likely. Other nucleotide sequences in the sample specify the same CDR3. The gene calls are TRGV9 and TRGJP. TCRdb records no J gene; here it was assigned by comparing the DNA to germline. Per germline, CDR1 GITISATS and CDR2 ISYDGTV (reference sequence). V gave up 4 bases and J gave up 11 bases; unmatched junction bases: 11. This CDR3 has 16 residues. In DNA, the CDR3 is TGTGCCTTGTGGGATTTGCGGGAGCTGGGCAAAAAAATCAAGGTATTT. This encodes CALWDLRELGKKIKVF.

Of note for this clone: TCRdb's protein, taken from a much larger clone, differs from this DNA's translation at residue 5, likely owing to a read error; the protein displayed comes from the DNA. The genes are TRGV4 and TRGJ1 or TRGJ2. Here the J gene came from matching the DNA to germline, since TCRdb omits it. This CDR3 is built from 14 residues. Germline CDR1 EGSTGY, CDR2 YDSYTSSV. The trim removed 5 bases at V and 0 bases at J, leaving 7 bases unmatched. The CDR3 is CATWGLGNYYKKLF. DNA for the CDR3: TGTGCCACCTGGGGTTTGGGGAATTATTATAAGAAACTCTTT.